Sequencing of this TCR beta chain was carried out in a study of T cells in localized non-small cell lung cancer. Profiled with immunoSEQ multiplex PCR; TCRdb holds only in-frame clones, not every one. This sample has about 57,000 clones, with more than 85% found just once. Germline CDR1 is SNHLY and CDR2 is FYNNEI. V lost 11 bases, J lost 2 bases, and 13 bases stayed unmatched. CDR3 size: 16 residues. Sequencing used peripheral blood, obtained before any cancer treatment. This TCR was recovered from a man between 40 and 69 years old with stage I lung adenocarcinoma. The chain uses TRBV2 and TRBJ2-3, with 10 positions matching TRBD2. CDR3 nucleotides: TGTGCCCACCTAGGAACGGGACTAGCGCACACAGATACGCAGTATTTT. It encodes CAHLGTGLAHTDTQYF. The whole variable domain, filled in from reference TRBV2 and TRBJ2-3, reads EPEVTQTPSHQVTQMGQEVILRCVPISNHLYFYWYRQILGQKVEFLVSFYNNEISEKSEIFDDQFSVERPDGSNFTLKIRSTKLEDSAMYFCAHLGTGLAHTDTQYFGPGTRLTVL.